One sample yielded the 27 T cell receptor beta chains listed below, sequenced in a study of Ad26.COV2.S vaccination and SARS-CoV-2 variants. This table comes from immunoSEQ multiplex PCR, and its TCRdb copy is limited to in-frame clones, with some not included. The sample has hundreds of thousands of clones, 83% seen once. Treatment given: about 20 received Ad26.COV2.S at low or high dose, single or two shots; a few received placebo; per-sample allocation not given. The investigators took samples on day 63 after the first vaccine or placebo injection. The sample in question was peripheral blood, obtained in a trial of Ad26.COV2.S vaccine versus placebo. These receptors were taken from a person between 18 and 65 years old who received the Ad26.COV2.S COVID-19 vaccine or a placebo.

In DNA, the CDR3 is TGCGCCAGCAGTCACCCGTATAGCGGGTCTGAGCTTAGGGAGCAGTTCTTC. This translates into CASSHPYSGSELREQFF. This chain uses TRBV23-1 with TRBJ2-1; TRBD2 matches at 7 bases. TRBV23-1 is designated an ORF whose function remains uncertain. The CDR3 consists of 17 residues. V was pared by 3 bases and J by 10 bases, with 18 bases of the junction left unmatched.

This chain uses TRBV7-9 with TRBJ2-2; no firm D call. Germline V lookup: CDR1 SEHNR, CDR2 FQNEAQ (reference sequence). Trimming took off 5 bases at V and 6 bases at J, with 10 bases between the two ends. The CDR3 runs to 13 residues. The CDR3 region is CASSLVGAGELFF. CDR3 nucleotide sequence: TGTGCCAGCAGCCTAGTAGGCGCCGGGGAGCTGTTTTTT.

The rearrangement links TRBV9 to TRBJ2-5; TRBD2 matches 10 bases. The CDR3 spans 15 residues. Germline loops: CDR1 SGDLS, CDR2 YYNGEE. Trimming took 1 base from V and 5 from J; bases not matched to a gene: 5. CDR3 bases: TGTGCCAGCAGCGTATTGAGCGGGGGGGCGGAGACCCAGTACTTC. Amino acids: CASSVLSGGAETQYF.

V is TRBV5-1 and J is TRBJ2-2; D is undetermined. V was trimmed by 2 bases and J by 1 base, leaving 12 bases between them. Looked up from germline, CDR1 is SGHRS and CDR2 is YFSETQ. This CDR3 contains 16 residues. CDR3 nucleotides: TGCGCCAGCAGCTTTTTGGTTTCGGTGAACACCGGGGAGCTGTTTTTT. Translating it yields CASSFLVSVNTGELFF.

The chain employs TRBV9 and TRBJ2-1; D remains ambiguous. V lost 1 base, J lost 8 bases, and 10 bases lay in between. CDR1 SGDLS and CDR2 YYNGEE come from the germline V gene. The CDR3 is made up of 13 amino acids. The CDR3 bases are TGTGCCAGCAGCGTAACTACGTTCGATGAGCAGTTCTTC. Its protein is CASSVTTFDEQFF.

The V gene is TRBV5-1, the J gene TRBJ2-6; no clear D gene. Looked up from germline, CDR1 is SGHRS and CDR2 is YFSETQ. V was pared by 1 base and J by 2 bases, with 19 bases between. The CDR3 runs to 19 residues. CDR3 nucleotide sequence: TGCGCCAGCAGCTTGATGGCAGGCCCGTCGGTTCCTGGGGCCAACGTCCTGACTTTC. It is translated as CASSLMAGPSVPGANVLTF. Combining the CDR3 with reference TRBV5-1 and TRBJ2-6 gives the whole variable domain KAGVTQTPRYLIKTRGQQVTLSCSPISGHRSVSWYQQTPGQGLQFLFEYFSETQRNKGNFPGRFSGRQFSNSRSEMNVSTLELGDSALYLCASSLMAGPSVPGANVLTFGAGSRLTVL.

The rearrangement links TRBV5-5 to TRBJ1-2; D is undetermined. Trimming left V 6 bases short and J 1 base short, with 16 bases between. Germline CDR1 reads SGHKS; CDR2 reads YYEKEE (reference sequence). The CDR3 sequence is 15 residues long. In nucleotides, the CDR3 is TGTGCCAGCATCTTTAAACCCCTCCATAACTATGGCTACACCTTC. Its protein product is CASIFKPLHNYGYTF.

The chain carries TRBV6-6 and TRBJ1-2; D is unclear. Per germline, CDR1 MNHNY and CDR2 SVGAGI (reference sequence). The CDR3 covers 13 residues. V gave up 4 bases and J gave up 8 bases, with 14 bases separating them. CDR3 loop: CASSSVSMEGYTF. The CDR3 bases are TGTGCCAGCAGTTCCGTCTCAATGGAGGGCTACACCTTC.

The chain has TRBV7-3 and TRBJ2-1; 12 positions match TRBD2. The V and J ends lost 4 bases and 10 bases, in that order; junction bases with no gene match: 2. Germline V gene lookup returns CDR1 SGHTA and CDR2 FQGTGA. The CDR3 spans 13 residues. The CDR3 bases are TGTGCCAGCAGCTCCACTAGCGGGGGGGAGCAGTTCTTC. This sequence encodes CASSSTSGGEQFF. Together with reference TRBV7-3 and TRBJ2-1, the CDR3 gives the full variable domain: GAGVSQTPSNKVTEKGKYVELRCDPISGHTALYWYRQSLGQGPEFLIYFQGTGAADDSGLPNDRFFAVRPEGSVSTLKIQRTERGDSAVYLCASSSTSGGEQFFGPGTRLTVL.

This clone was counted once. The CDR3 is CASSLTPTGTGNHYEQYF. The CDR3 DNA follows: TGTGCCAGCAGCTTGACCCCCACCGGGACAGGGAACCACTACGAGCAGTACTTC. The chain links TRBV7-9 to TRBJ2-7, with 9 positions matching TRBD1. CDR3 size: 18 residues. The germline V gene has CDR1 SEHNR and CDR2 FQNEAQ (reference sequence). V lost 3 bases and J lost 3; bases outside the gene matches: 15.

The chain combines TRBV19 with TRBJ2-7; D is uncertain. This CDR3 region has 11 residues. The V end was cut by 5 bases, the J end by 3 bases, with 5 bases between. The V gene's germline CDR1 is LNHDA and CDR2 SQIVND (reference sequence). The CDR3 DNA is TGTGCCAGTAGTGGAGACTACGAGCAGTACTTC. Amino acid sequence: CASSGDYEQYF.

This chain joins TRBV7-3 and TRBJ2-3; maybe TRBD2 (6 bases). The germline gives CDR1 SGHTA, CDR2 FQGTGA. V gave up 4 bases and J gave up 7 bases, with 12 bases separating them. CDR3 length: 13 residues. CDR3 loop: CASSSGLTNTQYF. CDR3 in DNA: TGTGCCAGCAGCTCCGGACTAACCAATACGCAGTATTTT.

In its sample, this clone was seen a few times. This chain joins TRBV21-1 and TRBJ1-5. TRBV21-1 is described as a pseudogene. The CDR3 spans 16 residues. CDR3 in amino acids: CASSKAGIYSNQPQHF. The DNA for the CDR3 is TGTGCCAGCAGCAAAGCAGGGATATATAGCAATCAGCCCCAGCATTTT.

The V call is TRBV24-1, the J call TRBJ2-2; TRBD1 is a possible D gene (5 bases). CDR1 and CDR2 from the germline V gene are KGHDR and SFDVKD. V lost 6 bases to trimming and J lost 3 bases, with 7 bases between them. This CDR3 is built from 13 residues. The CDR3 sequence is CATSSGYTGELFF. For the CDR3, the DNA is TGTGCCACCAGTTCAGGGTACACCGGGGAGCTGTTTTTT.

As to this clone: Other DNA sequences from this sample encode an identical CDR3 as well. V is TRBV5-6 and J is TRBJ1-2; D not certain. The V end was cut by 2 bases, the J end by 4 bases, with 6 bases between. This CDR3 has 12 amino acids. The germline V gene has CDR1 SGHDT and CDR2 YYEEEE. CDR3 sequence: CASSLSSYGYTF. The CDR3 coding sequence is TGTGCCAGCAGCTTATCGTCCTATGGCTACACCTTC.

This clone was seen more than once but under ten times. The chain couples TRBV6-6 to TRBJ2-2; 7 bases agree with TRBD1. V shed 8 bases and J 6 bases; nucleotides not matched to a gene: 12. The CDR3 extends over 15 amino acids. Germline CDR1 reads MNHNY; CDR2 reads SVGAGI (reference sequence). CDR3: CASSRRQGVPGELFF. The CDR3 DNA reads as TGTGCCAGCTCTCGGAGACAGGGAGTCCCCGGGGAGCTGTTTTTT.

DNA for the CDR3: TGTGCCAGCAGTTCCCAGACTAGCGGGGGACGCATGGATACGCAGTATTTT. Its translation: CASSSQTSGGRMDTQYF. The chain uses TRBV27 and TRBJ2-3; 12 bases line up with TRBD2. V was clipped by 4 bases and J by 6 bases; unmatched bases: 11. There are 17 residues in the CDR3. Germline V CDR1 and CDR2: MNHEY, SMNVEV (reference sequence).

This chain joins TRBV7-3 and TRBJ2-1; the match to TRBD1 covers 9 bases. The CDR3 has 15 amino acids. Unmatched junction bases numbered 8, after V lost 3 bases and J lost 8 bases. Germline V CDR1 and CDR2: SGHTA, FQGTGA. DNA of the CDR3: TGTGCCAGCAGCTTCCGGGACAGGGATCGTGATGAGCAGTTCTTC. It specifies CASSFRDRDRDEQFF.

V and J are TRBV2 and TRBJ2-5, with 8 bases fitting TRBD1. The CDR3 is made up of 13 amino acids. V lost 6 bases and J lost 4; bases outside the gene matches: 4. The germline CDR1 and CDR2 sequences are SNHLY and FYNNEI. CDR3 protein: CASSYDRGETQYF. DNA for the CDR3: TGTGCCAGCAGCTACGACAGGGGAGAGACCCAGTACTTC.

The chain uses TRBV5-4 and TRBJ2-1, with 9 positions matching TRBD2. This CDR3 contains 16 residues. Trimming cost V 2 bases and J 0 bases; bases outside gene matches: 3. CDR1 is SGHNT and CDR2 is YYREEE in the germline V gene (reference sequence). This CDR3 reads CASSFKLAGSYNEQFF. The CDR3, as DNA: TGTGCCAGCAGCTTTAAACTAGCGGGCTCCTACAATGAGCAGTTCTTC.

V gene TRBV12-3 or TRBV12-4 combines with J gene TRBJ2-7; D remains ambiguous. The CDR3 runs 11 residues. V was cut by 4 bases and J by 3 bases, with 4 bases left in between. CDR3 coding DNA: TGTGCCAGCAGTTATAACTACGAGCAGTACTTC. The encoded protein is CASSYNYEQYF.

This chain uses TRBV14 with TRBJ2-2, with D perhaps matching TRBD2 (7 bases). There are 16 residues in the CDR3. With 3 bases removed from V and 7 bases from J, the gap between germline ends came to 18 bases. The germline CDR1 and CDR2 sequences are SGHDN and FVKESK. CDR3 nucleotides: TGTGCCAGCAGCCAGTCCTGGGCGGGGGCTATCGGGGAGCTGTTTTTT. This sequence encodes CASSQSWAGAIGELFF.

DNA for the CDR3: TGTGCCACCAGCAGACCTCTCGCGACAGATACGCAGTATTTT. It yields the protein CATSRPLATDTQYF. The rearrangement joins TRBV15 to TRBJ2-3, with no clear D. CDR1 and CDR2 from the germline V gene are LNHNV and YYDKDF (reference sequence). Trimming removed 2 bases from V and 3 bases from J, with 9 bases in between. The CDR3 extends over 14 amino acids.

The chain carries TRBV6-2 or TRBV6-3 and TRBJ2-6; D might be TRBD1 or TRBD2, each matching 5 bases. The CDR3 loop spans 15 amino acids. Germline CDR1 is MNHEY and CDR2 is SVGEGT. V lost 4 bases to trimming and J lost 2 bases, with 9 bases between them. The CDR3 DNA sequence: TGTGCCAGCAGTTTTCGGGACGCTGGGGCCAACGTCCTGACTTTC. It is translated as CASSFRDAGANVLTF.

This chain joins TRBV3-1 (or the pseudogene TRBV3-2) and TRBJ1-1; 11 bases fit TRBD1. V lost 4 bases, J lost 5 bases, and 9 bases stayed unmatched. CDR1 is LGHDT, CDR2 YNNKEL, per germline (reference sequence). The CDR3 length is 16 residues. CDR3 region: CASSLWTGGRWTEAFF. For the CDR3, the DNA is TGTGCCAGCAGCCTGTGGACAGGGGGCCGATGGACTGAAGCTTTCTTT.

This chain uses TRBV7-2 with TRBJ2-3; 9 bases line up with TRBD2. This CDR3 region has 14 residues. Germline values: CDR1 SGHTA, CDR2 FQGNSA. The V gene end was trimmed by 5 bases and the J gene end by 1 base; junction bases not matched to a gene: 1. CDR3 nucleotide sequence: TGTGCCAGCAGCGGCGGGGGGGGCACAGATACGCAGTATTTT. Its protein is CASSGGGGTDTQYF.

The chain uses TRBV6-4 and TRBJ2-3; D is unresolved. CDR1 and CDR2 (germline): MRHNA, SNTAGT. Trimming removed 0 bases from V and 0 bases from J, with 10 bases in between. CDR3 length: 16 residues. The CDR3: CASSDSQYGSTDTQYF. The CDR3 region has the DNA TGTGCCAGCAGTGACTCCCAATATGGGAGCACAGATACGCAGTATTTT.